These 14 T cell receptor beta chains were all obtained from the same sample, sequenced in a study of T cells after yellow fever vaccination (dated 2019 in TCRdb). Sample treatment or condition, as interpreted from the label and publication: live attenuated yellow fever vaccine strain. Library construction relied on 5' RACE. The reads were generated on an Illumina HiSeq 2500. The public reads were reprocessed in TCRdb via fastp at Q25 and MiXCR, keeping in-frame beta chains. Entries are consolidated by CDR3 protein sequence, retaining the most common genes and DNA. The sample table records 96,000 or so distinct CDR3 sequences; roughly 9% of these occur just once. The ten largest clones capture approximately 16% of the sample. This sample comprised CD8+ T cells not binding an NS4B(214-222) dextramer, sorted from PBMCs, obtained more than 13 days after the first yellow fever vaccination. This specimen's cell subset or site label, interpreted: NS4B epitope dextramer-negative CD8 T cells. These receptors were taken from a man aged 18-30 years who received the YFV17D yellow fever vaccine.

The V call is TRBV7-9, the J call TRBJ2-1, with D possibly being TRBD2 (6 bases). The CDR3 loop spans 14 amino acids. V was pared by 5 bases and J by 10 bases, with 18 bases between. Germline CDR1 reads SEHNR; CDR2 reads FQNEAQ (reference sequence). This CDR3 is CASSRPTSLREQFF. CDR3 sequence (DNA): TGTGCCAGCAGCCGACCGACTAGTTTACGGGAGCAGTTCTTC.

There are a few counts of this clonotype. The chain employs TRBV6-2 or TRBV6-3 and TRBJ2-7; D call uncertain. V was clipped by 4 bases and J by 3 bases, with 7 bases between them. CDR3 length: 12 amino acids. Germline loops: CDR1 MNHEY, CDR2 SVGEGT. CDR3 DNA: TGTGCCAGCAGTTCCGGCAGCTACGAGCAGTACGTC. Amino acid sequence: CASSSGSYEQYV.

This clonotype has more than one count but fewer than ten. The J gene is TRBJ1-5, the V gene TRBV7-2; D is undetermined. Germline V gives CDR1 SGHTA, CDR2 FQGNSA. The V gene lost 5 bases and the J gene lost 1 base, with 15 bases spanning the gap. This CDR3 has 16 amino acids. CDR3 coding DNA: TGTGCCAGCAGCGTTAAAGGACCCGTGAGCAATCAGCCCCAGCATTTT. Protein sequence: CASSVKGPVSNQPQHF.

This clonotype was picked up a small number of times. This chain joins TRBV4-1 and TRBJ1-5, with D unresolved. Looked up from germline, CDR1 is MGHRA and CDR2 is YSYEKL. The CDR3 is 12 amino acids. With 4 bases removed from V and 4 bases from J, the gap between germline ends came to 5 bases. The CDR3 coding sequence is TGCGCCAGCAGCCCGGGGAATCAGCCCCAGCATTTT. Translated, it gives CASSPGNQPQHF.

This clonotype was seen ten or more times. This chain connects TRBV7-2 to TRBJ2-2; 11 nucleotides match TRBD1. Unmatched junction bases numbered 5, after V lost 1 base and J lost 4 bases. The germline V gene encodes CDR1 SGHTA and CDR2 FQGNSA. The length of the CDR3 is 17 residues. The CDR3 protein is CASSLVDRGRGTGELFF. Written as DNA, the CDR3 is TGTGCCAGCAGCTTAGTGGACAGGGGGCGAGGCACCGGGGAGCTGTTTTTT.

This clonotype has just a few counts. The V call is TRBV7-9, the J call TRBJ1-6, with D perhaps TRBD1 (5 bases). Germline loops: CDR1 SEHNR, CDR2 FQNEAQ (reference sequence). CDR3 size: 12 residues. V dropped 5 bases and J dropped 12 bases, with 11 bases sitting between them. The CDR3 loop reads CASSGGTRPLHF. As DNA, the CDR3 is TGTGCCAGCAGCGGGGGGACCCGACCCCTCCACTTT. Full variable domain (outside the CDR3, taken from reference TRBV7-9 and TRBJ1-6): DTGVSQNPRHKITKRGQNVTFRCDPISEHNRLYWYRQTLGQGPEFLTYFQNEAQLEKSRLLSDRFSAERPKGSFSTLEIQRTEQGDSAMYLCASSGGTRPLHFGNGTRLTVT.

There are a few counts of this clonotype. The chain is built from TRBV6-2 or TRBV6-3 and TRBJ2-2; D not certain. The germline V gene encodes CDR1 MNHEY and CDR2 SVGEGT. Trimming took off 0 bases at V and 4 bases at J, with 9 bases between the two ends. This CDR3 contains 15 residues. The CDR3, as DNA: TGTGCCAGCAGTTACTCCGGTGGTAGCACCGGGGAGCTGTTTTTT. Protein product: CASSYSGGSTGELFF.

V usage is TRBV6-5 and J usage is TRBJ1-3, with TRBD1 matching over 7 bases. V trimming: 2 bases; J trimming: 2 bases; junction bases outside the gene matches: 9. The CDR3 extends over 17 amino acids. Germline loops: CDR1 MNHEY, CDR2 SVGAGI. The CDR3 loop is CASSYPVDRSPGNTIYF. The CDR3, as DNA: TGTGCCAGCAGTTACCCCGTGGACAGGTCCCCTGGAAACACCATATATTTT.

This clonotype is labeled as large. The rearrangement joins TRBV27 to TRBJ1-6, with D maybe TRBD1 (5 bases). Trimming left V 10 bases short and J 0 bases short, with 13 bases between. Germline CDR1 MNHEY, CDR2 SMNVEV (reference sequence). The CDR3 extends over 15 amino acids. The CDR3 loop reads CATGGKASYNSPLHF. In DNA, the CDR3 is TGTGCCACGGGGGGGAAAGCCTCCTATAATTCACCCCTCCACTTT.

This clonotype has a handful of counts. The chain couples TRBV7-2 to TRBJ1-5, with D maybe TRBD1 (5 bases). This CDR3 comprises 15 residues. CDR1 SGHTA and CDR2 FQGNSA come from the germline V gene. Trimming shortened V by 5 bases and J by 2 bases, and 13 bases separated the two germline ends. CDR3 nucleotide sequence: TGTGCCAGCAGCGCCCGATGGGGCGGCAATCAGCCCCAGCATTTT. Translating it yields CASSARWGGNQPQHF.

This clonotype came up a few times. The chain couples TRBV29-1 to TRBJ2-2; the D gene is possibly TRBD2 (5 bases). Per germline, CDR1 SQVTM and CDR2 ANQGSEA. Trimming stripped 0 bases from V and 13 bases from J, with 9 bases between. This CDR3 is built from 11 residues. CDR3: CSVEEGAGLFF. Here the CDR3 DNA reads TGCAGCGTTGAAGAGGGTGCGGGGCTGTTTTTT.

This clonotype occurred a few times. J is TRBJ1-1 and V is TRBV29-1; D not certain. The germline CDR1 and CDR2 sequences are SQVTM and ANQGSEA. The CDR3 is made up of 14 amino acids. The V end was cut by 3 bases, the J end by 0 bases, with 11 bases between. The CDR3 sequence: CSVDLIGMNTEAFF. DNA of the CDR3: TGCAGCGTTGATCTCATAGGGATGAACACTGAAGCTTTCTTT.

This clonotype was recorded a few times. V is TRBV20-1 and J is TRBJ2-2; 9 bases agree with TRBD1. The germline gives CDR1 DFQATT, CDR2 SNEGSKA (reference sequence). This CDR3 contains 15 residues. The J segment lost 6 bases and the V segment lost 3 bases, leaving 8 bases of the junction unmatched. In DNA form, the CDR3 reads TGCAGTGCTAGCTTCCGGGACAGGGATCCCGGGGAGCTGTTTTTT. It specifies CSASFRDRDPGELFF.

The chain uses TRBV27 and TRBJ1-5; D uncertain. The CDR3 loop spans 14 amino acids. Germline V lookup: CDR1 MNHEY, CDR2 SMNVEV (reference sequence). With 3 bases removed from V and 0 bases from J, the gap between germline ends came to 6 bases. CDR3 bases: TGTGCCAGCAGTTTCAAGGGTAGCAATCAGCCCCAGCATTTT. Protein sequence: CASSFKGSNQPQHF.